This T cell receptor (beta chain) was documented in a study of shared clonotypes between healthy human individuals. Profiled with immunoSEQ multiplex PCR; TCRdb holds only in-frame clones, not every one. The sample lists over a million clones; approximately 96% were seen once. Germline CDR1 and CDR2: KGHSH and LQKENI. CDR3 size: 12 residues. The V gene lost 4 bases and the J gene lost 0 bases, with 3 bases spanning the gap. The genes are TRBV18 and TRBJ2-5, with D uncertain. The sequencing input was naive CD4+ T cells sorted from blood. Stated subset: CD45RA+ positively selected. The source of this sequence is a man in his thirties or forties in good health. The CDR3 nucleotides are TGTGCCAGCTCACGGTACCAAGAGACCCAGTACTTC. It encodes CASSRYQETQYF.